The 3 T cell receptor beta chains below were found in one sample sequenced in a study of blood T cell repertoires in COVID-19. TCRdb's copy holds only in-frame clones and misses some; the assay was immunoSEQ multiplex PCR. Among approximately 70,000 clones listed, 75% to 90% were seen once. The sequencing input was peripheral blood. The receptor set was obtained from a human donor in a cohort sampled during active COVID-19.

This clone was observed a handful of times. The chain is built from TRBV5-6 and TRBJ2-7, with D perhaps matching TRBD2 (6 bases). Per the germline V gene, CDR1 is SGHDT and CDR2 is YYEEEE. The CDR3 totals 15 residues. Between the trimmed V and J ends, which lost 2 bases and 2 bases, there was a span of 14 bases. The CDR3 DNA reads TGTGCCAGCAGCTTCGGAGGGGCCGTTACCTACGAGCAGTACTTC. Encoded protein: CASSFGGAVTYEQYF.

The chain uses TRBV7-3 and TRBJ2-6; D might be TRBD1 (5 bases). The CDR3 is 16 residues long. Between the trimmed V and J ends, which lost 5 bases and 2 bases, there was a span of 13 bases. CDR1 and CDR2 (germline): SGHTA, FQGTGA. Written as DNA, the CDR3 is TGTGCCAGCAGCCCCCCGGGCAGGGCTGGGGCCAACGTCCTGACTTTC. Amino acids: CASSPPGRAGANVLTF.

The CDR3 loop reads CASSGGTSRINEQFF. The CDR3 nucleotides read TGTGCCAGCAGCGGGGGGACTAGCAGGATCAATGAGCAGTTCTTC. This chain connects TRBV9 to TRBJ2-1; TRBD2 matches 9 bases. The V gene end was trimmed by 3 bases and the J gene end by 6 bases; junction bases not matched to a gene: 7. Germline V lookup: CDR1 SGDLS, CDR2 YYNGEE. The CDR3 sequence is 15 residues long.